This is a list of T cell receptor beta chains from one sample in a study of T cell changes during pregnancy in multiple sclerosis. The repertoire was sequenced with immunoSEQ multiplex PCR; TCRdb's copy has only in-frame clones and lacks some. The sample lists over 35,000 clones, 90% to 95% seen once, with roughly 1.2% in the top ten. The specimen was peripheral blood, collected before pregnancy. The origin of the receptors is a female donor with multiple sclerosis, enrolled in a pregnancy study. The CDR3 runs from the conserved cysteine through the conserved F or W. A D gene is named only where the DNA matches it firmly. Clone size is shown for a subset of rows, as once, few, many or a class of expanded clone.

j_gene | v_gene | abundance | d_gene | CDR3aa | CDR3nt
TRBJ2-5 | TRBV27 | once | . | CASSGRGTQYF | TGTGCCAGCAGCGGTCGGGGGACCCAGTACTTC
TRBJ2-1 | TRBV28 | . | TRBD2 | CASSSAGGPDNEQFF | TGTGCCAGCTCGTCGGCGGGAGGGCCAGACAATGAGCAGTTCTTC
TRBJ2-5 | TRBV5-6 | . | TRBD1 | CASSFPHRGVETQYF | TGTGCCAGCAGCTTTCCGCACAGGGGTGTAGAGACCCAGTACTTC
TRBJ1-5 | TRBV30 | once | . | CAWSSVQGKDQPQHF | TGTGCCTGGAGTTCGGTTCAGGGGAAGGATCAGCCCCAGCATTTT
TRBJ2-1 | TRBV5-6 | . | TRBD2 | CASSFLSGRSSEQFF | TGTGCCAGCAGCTTCTTGAGCGGGAGGTCTAGTGAGCAGTTCTTC
TRBJ1-1 | TRBV27 | . | TRBD1 | CASSPLRDRGVTEAFF | TGTGCCAGCAGTCCTCTTCGTGACAGGGGGGTCACTGAAGCTTTCTTT
TRBJ2-3 | TRBV7-2 | . | TRBD2 | CASSYLGLAGIADTQYF | TGTGCCAGCAGTTACTTGGGACTAGCGGGAATCGCAGATACGCAGTATTTT
TRBJ2-3 | TRBV4-2 | medium-sized | . | CASSQVGGTDTQYF | TGTGCCAGCAGCCAAGTAGGGGGCACAGATACGCAGTATTTT
TRBJ1-5 | TRBV5-8 | . | TRBD1 | CASSGTGGGNQPQHF | TGTGCCAGCAGCGGGACAGGGGGGGGCAATCAGCCCCAGCATTTT
TRBJ1-2 | TRBV9 | . | . | CASSVGSVDGYTF | TGTGCCAGCAGCGTAGGTTCAGTCGATGGCTACACCTTC
TRBJ2-1 | TRBV5-4 | . | TRBD2 | CASSLDVSGSYNGQFF | TGTGCCAGCAGCTTGGATGTTAGCGGGAGTTACAATGGGCAGTTCTTC
TRBJ1-3 | TRBV7-2 | . | TRBD1 | CASSPRQGRAGNTIYF | TGTGCCAGCAGCCCTAGACAGGGACGCGCTGGAAACACCATATATTTT
TRBJ1-1 | TRBV18 | . | TRBD1 | CASSPPPPVTYRGAFF | TGTGCCAGCTCACCACCTCCTCCGGTTACGTACAGGGGAGCTTTCTTT
TRBJ2-1 | TRBV7-9 | . | TRBD2 | CASSSGGGYEQFF | TGTGCCAGCAGCTCGGGCGGGGGGTATGAGCAGTTCTTC
TRBJ2-3 | TRBV19 | . | . | CASSETGYKTDTQYF | TGTGCCAGTAGTGAAACAGGGTATAAGACAGATACGCAGTATTTT
TRBJ2-2 | TRBV6-4 | . | . | CASSDQRETGELFF | TGTGCCAGCAGTGACCAGAGGGAGACCGGGGAGCTGTTTTTT
TRBJ2-2 | TRBV4-3 | . | . | CASSQDSGNANTGELFF | TGCGCCAGCAGCCAAGACTCAGGAAACGCGAACACCGGGGAGCTGTTTTTT
TRBJ2-3 | TRBV28 | . | TRBD1 | CAINRGTDTQYF | TGTGCCATTAACAGGGGTACAGATACGCAGTATTTT